Below, 14 T cell receptor beta chains from the same sample are listed, as sequenced in a study of T cells after posttransplantation cyclophosphamide. TCRdb's table, derived via immunoSEQ multiplex PCR, lists solely in-frame clones and lacks some. The record shows under 15,000 clones for this sample, with no singletons present. Busulfan-fludarabine conditioning, marrow transplant, and cyclophosphamide on days +3 and +4 were administered. Sequencing was performed on PBMCs, taken after allogeneic stem cell transplant with posttransplant cyclophosphamide. These TCRs come from a female patient in her 40s who received an allogeneic stem cell transplant from a related donor, was CMV-positive, and had acute GVHD only. The T cells may partly be graft donor cells.

This clone has a count of ten or more. The genes are TRBV5-4 and TRBJ2-4, with unresolved D. V was trimmed by 1 base and J by 0 bases, leaving 5 bases between them. CDR1 SGHNT and CDR2 YYREEE come from the germline V gene (reference sequence). The CDR3 sequence is 14 residues long. CDR3 sequence: CASSLNSAKNIQYF. CDR3 DNA sequence: TGTGCCAGCAGCTTGAACTCAGCCAAAAACATTCAGTACTTC.

This clone was detected many times. The V and J genes are TRBV2 and TRBJ2-1; no definite D call. Trimming left V 5 bases short and J 6 bases short, with 8 bases between. This CDR3 is built from 12 residues. Per germline, CDR1 SNHLY and CDR2 FYNNEI. CDR3 protein: CASSIGGNEQFF. In DNA, the CDR3 is TGTGCCAGCAGTATAGGCGGCAATGAGCAGTTCTTC. Drawing the rest from reference TRBV2 and TRBJ2-1, the complete variable domain is EPEVTQTPSHQVTQMGQEVILRCVPISNHLYFYWYRQILGQKVEFLVSFYNNEISEKSEIFDDQFSVERPDGSNFTLKIRSTKLEDSAMYFCASSIGGNEQFFGPGTRLTVL.

This clone was counted many times. The chain has TRBV9 and TRBJ1-4, with 7 bases fitting TRBD1. This CDR3 is 15 amino acids long. V lost 3 bases, J lost 5 bases, and 7 bases stayed unmatched. Germline V gene lookup returns CDR1 SGDLS and CDR2 YYNGEE. CDR3 in amino acids: CASSAGQEWNEKLFF. The CDR3 region has the DNA TGTGCCAGCAGCGCCGGACAGGAGTGGAATGAAAAACTGTTTTTT.

This clone was detected ten times or more. The chain combines TRBV5-1 with TRBJ2-7; 8 bases align to TRBD2. The trim removed 0 bases at V and 7 bases at J, leaving 9 bases unmatched. Germline V gene sequence: CDR1 SGHRS, CDR2 YFSETQ. The CDR3 has 15 residues. The CDR3 sequence: CASSLADSGVGEQYF. For the CDR3, the DNA is TGCGCCAGCAGCTTGGCCGATAGCGGGGTAGGGGAGCAGTACTTC.

The rearrangement joins TRBV19 to TRBJ2-3, with 9 bases identical to TRBD2. The CDR3 has 18 residues. The germline V gene has CDR1 LNHDA and CDR2 SQIVND (reference sequence). V trimming: 3 bases; J trimming: 2 bases; junction bases outside the gene matches: 12. The CDR3 DNA reads TGTGCCAGTAGTATTATTCCGAGGGGACTAGCAGACACAGATACGCAGTATTTT. This sequence encodes CASSIIPRGLADTDTQYF. Supplemented by reference TRBV19 and TRBJ2-3, the full variable domain reads DGGITQSPKYLFRKEGQNVTLSCEQNLNHDAMYWYRQDPGQGLRLIYYSQIVNDFQKGDIAEGYSVSREKKESFPLTVTSAQKNPTAFYLCASSIIPRGLADTDTQYFGPGTRLTVL.

The table lists this clone with a few counts. The CDR3, as DNA: TGTGCCAGCAGTGGCGGGGGGGCCTGGGAGACCCAGTACTTC. Protein sequence: CASSGGGAWETQYF. V is TRBV6-4 and J is TRBJ2-5, with TRBD2 matching over 9 bases. V lost 4 bases, J lost 5 bases, and 5 bases stayed unmatched. The CDR3 is 14 amino acids. CDR1 and CDR2 from the germline V gene are MRHNA and SNTAGT.

This clone was recorded at least ten times. This chain links TRBV5-1 with TRBJ1-3; the D gene is possibly TRBD1 (5 bases). The germline gives CDR1 SGHRS, CDR2 YFSETQ. The CDR3 is 15 residues long. Trimming took off 4 bases at V and 0 bases at J, with 11 bases between the two ends. CDR3 nucleotides: TGCGCCAGCAGCGCCGACAGAGTCTCTGGAAACACCATATATTTT. Its protein is CASSADRVSGNTIYF.

The sample holds many counts of this clone. V is TRBV5-5 and J is TRBJ1-1; 7 bases line up with TRBD1. Germline V gene lookup returns CDR1 SGHKS and CDR2 YYEKEE (reference sequence). With V trimmed by 0 bases and J by 5 bases, 7 bases remained unmatched. The CDR3 totals 15 residues. CDR3 bases: TGTGCCAGCAGCTTGGAAGGGCAGGGGGAGACTGAAGCTTTCTTT. Translated, it gives CASSLEGQGETEAFF. The full variable domain, with the rest looked up from reference TRBV5-5 and TRBJ1-1, is DAGVTQSPTHLIKTRGQQVTLRCSPISGHKSVSWYQQVLGQGPQFIFQYYEKEERGRGNFPDRFSARQFPNYSSELNVNALLLGDSALYLCASSLEGQGETEAFFGQGTRLTVV.

The table lists this clone with many counts. V and J are TRBV5-1 and TRBJ2-1; 8 nucleotides match TRBD1. Germline CDR1 is SGHRS and CDR2 is YFSETQ. The CDR3 has 13 residues. After removal of 5 bases from V and 7 bases from J, the junction contained 5 bases not matched to a gene. The CDR3 nucleotides read TGCGCCAGCAGGGGGACAGGACGAAATGAGCAGTTCTTC. Translated: CASRGTGRNEQFF.

In this sample, this clone turned up many times. The chain has TRBV19 and TRBJ2-3, with 10 bases that match TRBD2. CDR1 LNHDA and CDR2 SQIVND come from the germline V gene (reference sequence). The CDR3 spans 13 residues. Trimming cost V 11 bases and J 4 bases; bases outside gene matches: 6. The CDR3 bases are TGTGCCTCAGCGGGAGGGGGGGCAGATACGCAGTATTTT. Protein: CASAGGGADTQYF.

Ten or more counts support this clone. The rearrangement links TRBV7-9 to TRBJ1-5; 8 nucleotides align to TRBD1. V dropped 4 bases and J dropped 2; count of bases not matched to a gene: 1. The CDR3 spans 14 residues. CDR1 and CDR2 from the germline V gene are SEHNR and FQNEAQ (reference sequence). The CDR3 bases are TGTGCCAGCAGCTCAGGGGGCGGCAATCAGCCCCAGCATTTT. This sequence encodes CASSSGGGNQPQHF.

The rearrangement uses TRBV7-9 and TRBJ2-1, with D unresolved. The V gene's germline CDR1 is SEHNR and CDR2 FQNEAQ (reference sequence). V was clipped by 5 bases and J by 0 bases, with 14 bases between them. This CDR3 contains 16 residues. The CDR3 loop is CASSGFGVSSYNEQFF. DNA for the CDR3: TGTGCCAGCAGCGGCTTTGGAGTTAGCTCCTACAATGAGCAGTTCTTC.

Only a few counts were recorded for this clone. The chain couples TRBV7-3 to TRBJ1-2; D remains ambiguous. V lost 3 bases and J lost 3, with 14 bases in between. Germline V gives CDR1 SGHTA, CDR2 FQGTGA. The CDR3 sequence is 15 residues long. CDR3 loop: CASSFQGGGDYGYTF. The CDR3, as DNA: TGTGCCAGCAGCTTCCAAGGCGGAGGTGACTATGGCTACACCTTC.

Many counts were recorded for this clone. The rearrangement joins TRBV2 to TRBJ2-1; D is ambiguous. The CDR3 has 13 amino acids. Germline V CDR1 and CDR2: SNHLY, FYNNEI. V lost 7 bases and J lost 8, with 15 bases in between. The chain's CDR3 is CASNLERGHEQFF. The DNA of the CDR3 is TGTGCCAGCAACCTTGAGCGCGGCCATGAGCAGTTCTTC.